These T cell receptor beta chains were read from a single sample in a study of blood T cell repertoires in COVID-19. The repertoire was sequenced with immunoSEQ multiplex PCR; TCRdb's copy has only in-frame clones and lacks some. The table shows 150,000 to 180,000 clones, with about 90% occurring only once. Sequencing input: peripheral blood. Receptors were obtained from a man aged 45-65 years with acute or convalescent COVID-19. The CDR3 runs from the conserved cysteine through the conserved F or W. Size is stated for part of the rows, as once, few or many counts, or as a class when the clone is expanded.

J gene	clone size	V gene	CDR3 protein
TRBJ2-2	once	TRBV6-1	CASSVRAGGVNTGELFF
TRBJ2-3	NA	TRBV19	CASSLDRVCTDTQYF
TRBJ1-5	few	TRBV19	CASSWATGLNQPQHF
TRBJ2-2	NA	TRBV19	CATLGLINTGELFF
TRBJ2-2	once	TRBV3-1/TRBV3-2	CASSKTSGRPTGELFF
TRBJ2-2	NA	TRBV7-9	CASSLGGGLAGPTGELFF
TRBJ1-1	NA	TRBV6-6	CASSRTGGTEAFF
TRBJ2-7	NA	TRBV29-1	CSVEGGGTYEQYF
TRBJ2-1	once	TRBV19	CASSTLSGAQQFF
TRBJ2-1	NA	TRBV5-4	CASRKREGNNEQFF
TRBJ1-1	NA	TRBV25-1	CASSGGFGRQGPEAFF
TRBJ2-1	few	TRBV3-1/TRBV3-2	CASSLQGEGRNEQFF
TRBJ2-3	NA	TRBV7-8	CASSLRLAGGYRADTQYF
TRBJ1-2	once	TRBV7-9	CASSLRDYGYTF
TRBJ1-2	NA	TRBV9	CASSARLDYGYTF
TRBJ1-5	NA	TRBV9	CASSVVEQSQPQHF
TRBJ1-2	NA	TRBV4-3	CASSQARGQGSGYTF